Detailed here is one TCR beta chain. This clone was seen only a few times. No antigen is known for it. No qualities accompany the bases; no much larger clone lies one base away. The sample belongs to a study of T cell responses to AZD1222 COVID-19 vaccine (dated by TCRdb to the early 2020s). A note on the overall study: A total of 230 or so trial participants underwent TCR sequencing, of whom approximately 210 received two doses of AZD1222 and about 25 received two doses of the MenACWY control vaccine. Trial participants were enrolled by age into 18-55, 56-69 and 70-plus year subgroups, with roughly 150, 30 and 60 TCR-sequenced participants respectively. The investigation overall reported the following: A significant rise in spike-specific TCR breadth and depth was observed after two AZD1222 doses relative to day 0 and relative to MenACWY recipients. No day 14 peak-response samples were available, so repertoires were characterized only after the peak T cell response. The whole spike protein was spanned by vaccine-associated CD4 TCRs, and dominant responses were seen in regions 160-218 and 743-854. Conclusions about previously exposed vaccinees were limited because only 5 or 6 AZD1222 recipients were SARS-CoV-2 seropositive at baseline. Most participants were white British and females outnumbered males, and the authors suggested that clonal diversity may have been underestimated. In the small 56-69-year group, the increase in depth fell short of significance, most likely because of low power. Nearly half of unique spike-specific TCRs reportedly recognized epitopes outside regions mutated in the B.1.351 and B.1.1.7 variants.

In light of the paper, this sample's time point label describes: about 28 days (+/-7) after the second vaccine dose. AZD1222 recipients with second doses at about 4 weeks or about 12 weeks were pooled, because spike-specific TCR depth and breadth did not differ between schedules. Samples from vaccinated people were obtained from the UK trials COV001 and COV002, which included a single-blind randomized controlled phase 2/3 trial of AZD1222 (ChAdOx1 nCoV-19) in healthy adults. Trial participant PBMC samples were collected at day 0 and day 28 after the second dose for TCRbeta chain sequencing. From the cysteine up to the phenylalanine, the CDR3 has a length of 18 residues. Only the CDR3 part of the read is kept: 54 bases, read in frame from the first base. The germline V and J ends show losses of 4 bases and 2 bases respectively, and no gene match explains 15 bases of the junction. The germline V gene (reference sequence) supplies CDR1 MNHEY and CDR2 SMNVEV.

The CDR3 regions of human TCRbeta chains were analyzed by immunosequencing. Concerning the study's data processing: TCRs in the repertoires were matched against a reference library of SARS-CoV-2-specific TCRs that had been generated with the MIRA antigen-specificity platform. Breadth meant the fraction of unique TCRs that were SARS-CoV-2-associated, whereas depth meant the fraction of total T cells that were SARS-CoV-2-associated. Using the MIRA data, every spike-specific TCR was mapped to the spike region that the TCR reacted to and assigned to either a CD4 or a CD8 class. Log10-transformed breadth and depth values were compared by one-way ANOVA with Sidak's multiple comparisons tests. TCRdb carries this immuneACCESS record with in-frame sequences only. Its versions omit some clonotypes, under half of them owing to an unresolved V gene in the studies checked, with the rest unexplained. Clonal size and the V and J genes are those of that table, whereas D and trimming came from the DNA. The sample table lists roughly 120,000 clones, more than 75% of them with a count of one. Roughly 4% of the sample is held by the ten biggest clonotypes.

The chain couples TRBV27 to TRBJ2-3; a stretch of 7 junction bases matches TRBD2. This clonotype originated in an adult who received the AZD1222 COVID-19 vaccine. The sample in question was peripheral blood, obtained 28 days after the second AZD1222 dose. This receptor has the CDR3 CASSSYYGAGTNTDTQYF. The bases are TGTGCCAGCAGTTCCTACTATGGCGCGGGGACTAACACAGATACGCAGTATTTT.